A single sample is the source of the 30 T cell receptor beta chains below, sequenced in a study of lymphopenia after photon versus proton radiotherapy. Measured with immunoSEQ multiplex PCR; TCRdb has only the in-frame clones, and not every one. The table lists some 40,000 clones, more than 70% of them singletons. This specimen was peripheral blood, taken from a patient treated with proton-based radiotherapy. The origin of the receptors is a woman in her 70s with pancreatic cancer. Some clones in this sample may be carry-over from other donors' samples.

This clone was seen more than once but under ten times. CDR3 bases: TGTGCCAGCAGTTTAAAACAGGGGGCGAAGCGCTCCTACAATGAGCAGTTCTTC. Translated: CASSLKQGAKRSYNEQFF. The chain has TRBV28 and TRBJ2-1; TRBD1 matches 9 bases. J was trimmed by 0 bases and V by 2 bases; bases with no gene match: 8. This CDR3 contains 18 residues. Germline lookup yields CDR1 MDHEN and CDR2 SYDVKM.

This chain links TRBV28 with TRBJ2-5; 8 nucleotides line up with TRBD1. The CDR3 is 14 residues long. Germline V gene sequence: CDR1 MDHEN, CDR2 SYDVKM. Germline trimming cut 9 bases from V and 0 bases from J; bases unmatched to any gene: 6. CDR3: CASSLTGDQETQYF. CDR3 in DNA: TGTGCCAGTTCTTTGACAGGGGACCAAGAGACCCAGTACTTC.

The chain links TRBV30 to TRBJ2-7, with a tentative D call TRBD2 (6 bases). V dropped 3 bases and J dropped 0 bases, with 15 bases sitting between them. CDR1 is GTSNPN and CDR2 is SVGIG in the germline V gene (reference sequence). The CDR3 consists of 15 residues. The CDR3 sequence is CAWRQRGGVSYEQYF. The CDR3 region has the DNA TGTGCCTGGAGGCAAAGAGGAGGGGTCTCCTACGAGCAGTACTTC.

The V gene is TRBV25-1, the J gene TRBJ2-7; D might be TRBD2 (5 bases). Trimming shortened V by 10 bases and J by 4 bases, and 11 bases separated the two germline ends. The CDR3 is 11 residues long. CDR1 and CDR2 from the germline V gene are MGHDK and SYGVNS. CDR3 sequence (DNA): TGTGCCATAGGAGCGGAATACGAGCAGTACTTC. It yields the protein CAIGAEYEQYF.

J is TRBJ2-3 and V is TRBV28; TRBD1 might be the D (5 bases). The CDR3 extends over 19 amino acids. V lost 3 bases and J 0 bases, leaving 22 bases between the germline ends. Germline values: CDR1 MDHEN, CDR2 SYDVKM. The CDR3 loop reads CASSFISWTRQQSTDTQYF. CDR3 sequence (DNA): TGTGCCAGCAGTTTCATTAGTTGGACGCGACAGCAGAGCACAGATACGCAGTATTTT.

This clone was seen only a few times. The V call is TRBV6-6, the J call TRBJ2-3; unclear D gene. V was clipped by 0 bases and J by 1 base, with 5 bases between them. Germline lookup yields CDR1 MNHNY and CDR2 SVGAGI (reference sequence). The CDR3 has 14 residues. This CDR3 reads CASSYSVGTDTQYF. The DNA for the CDR3 is TGTGCCAGCAGTTACTCGGTGGGCACAGATACGCAGTATTTT.

The chain uses TRBV28 and TRBJ2-6; 8 nucleotides line up with TRBD2. This CDR3 is built from 17 residues. Germline V lookup: CDR1 MDHEN, CDR2 SYDVKM. Unmatched junction bases numbered 9, after V lost 7 bases and J lost 1 base. The CDR3 DNA reads as TGTGCCAGCACCGAGACTAGCGCCGTTTCTGGGGCCAACGTCCTGACTTTC. Its translation: CASTETSAVSGANVLTF.

This clone was counted between two and nine times. The rearrangement joins TRBV20-1 to TRBJ1-1; D not certain. CDR1 and CDR2 from the germline V gene are DFQATT and SNEGSKA (reference sequence). The V gene lost 6 bases and the J gene lost 11 bases, with 16 bases spanning the gap. The CDR3 is 11 amino acids. CDR3 protein: CSAPNDIGAFF. CDR3 DNA: TGCAGTGCCCCAAACGACATTGGGGCTTTCTTT.

This chain joins TRBV6-6 and TRBJ1-2; weak D call: TRBD1 (6 bases). The germline gives CDR1 MNHNY, CDR2 SVGAGI (reference sequence). The CDR3 consists of 12 residues. Trimming left V 4 bases short and J 5 bases short, with 8 bases between. CDR3 DNA sequence: TGTGCCAGCAGTTGGACAGAATATGGCTACACCTTC. Translated: CASSWTEYGYTF.

The chain employs TRBV21-1 and TRBJ1-1; the table's D call, TRBD1, was not checked against the DNA. TRBV21-1 represents a pseudogene. This CDR3 contains 12 residues. The CDR3 protein is CASRKQGRAAFF. The CDR3 nucleotides are TGTGCCAGCAGGAAACAGGGTCGCGCAGCTTTCTTT.

The gene calls are TRBV29-1 and TRBJ1-2; a weak D match, TRBD1 (5 bases). Per germline, CDR1 SQVTM and CDR2 ANQGSEA. Between the trimmed V and J ends, which lost 3 bases and 5 bases, there was a span of 16 bases. The CDR3 sequence is 14 residues long. CDR3 region: CSVEYAGAQYGYTF. The CDR3 DNA follows: TGCAGCGTTGAGTACGCTGGGGCTCAGTATGGCTACACCTTC. Together with reference TRBV29-1 and TRBJ1-2, the CDR3 gives the full variable domain: SAVISQKPSRDICQRGTSLTIQCQVDSQVTMMFWYRQQPGQSLTLIATANQGSEATYESGFVIDKFPISRPNLTFSTLTVSNMSPEDSSIYLCSVEYAGAQYGYTFGSGTRLTVV.

The chain employs TRBV29-1 and TRBJ2-1, with TRBD2 matching 7 bases. Germline CDR1 is SQVTM and CDR2 is ANQGSEA. V lost 8 bases, J lost 6 bases, and 7 bases stayed unmatched. The CDR3 is made up of 12 amino acids. The CDR3 reads CSLAAGVNEQFF. CDR3 sequence (DNA): TGCAGCCTGGCCGCGGGGGTCAATGAGCAGTTCTTC.

The CDR3 spells CASSYGRGYGYTF. The CDR3 bases are TGTGCCAGCAGTTACGGCAGGGGCTATGGCTACACCTTC. This chain uses TRBV6-6 with TRBJ1-2; a weak D match, TRBD1 (6 bases). The V end was cut by 2 bases, the J end by 4 bases, with 8 bases between. The CDR3 extends over 13 amino acids. CDR1 is MNHNY and CDR2 is SVGAGI in the germline V gene (reference sequence).

V usage is TRBV28 and J usage is TRBJ1-2; 10 bases match TRBD1. Germline lookup yields CDR1 MDHEN and CDR2 SYDVKM. V shed 6 bases and J 4 bases; nucleotides not matched to a gene: 5. The CDR3 spans 14 residues. Here the CDR3 DNA reads TGTGCCAGCAGACCCGGGACAGGGGCCTATGGCTACACCTTC. Residues: CASRPGTGAYGYTF.

The V and J genes are TRBV27 and TRBJ2-7; no clear D. Germline V gene data show CDR1 as MNHEY and CDR2 as SMNVEV (reference sequence). The ends were cut back, 2 bases at V and 2 bases at J, with 13 bases in the middle. The CDR3 is 15 amino acids. CDR3 region: CASSLAPGTPYEQYF. The CDR3 DNA is TGTGCCAGCAGTTTAGCTCCCGGTACACCCTACGAGCAGTACTTC.

The chain joins TRBV19 to TRBJ2-1, with 10 bases that match TRBD1. Losses at the gene ends were 6 bases for V and 3 bases for J; bases not matched to a gene: 2. The CDR3 has 14 amino acids. From germline, CDR1 is LNHDA and CDR2 SQIVND (reference sequence). The CDR3 protein is CASRRTGGYNEQFF. In DNA, the CDR3 is TGTGCCAGTAGGAGGACAGGGGGCTACAATGAGCAGTTCTTC. Complete variable domain (other parts from reference TRBV19 and TRBJ2-1): DGGITQSPKYLFRKEGQNVTLSCEQNLNHDAMYWYRQDPGQGLRLIYYSQIVNDFQKGDIAEGYSVSREKKESFPLTVTSAQKNPTAFYLCASRRTGGYNEQFFGPGTRLTVL.

The chain combines TRBV5-1 with TRBJ2-1, with TRBD1 matching 7 bases. The V segment lost 1 base and the J segment 7 bases; nucleotides outside the gene matches: 5. The CDR3 is 14 amino acids. The germline V gene encodes CDR1 SGHRS and CDR2 YFSETQ. The CDR3 nucleotides read TGCGCCAGCAGCTTGCCAAGGGGGCAGAATGAGCAGTTCTTC. Its translation is CASSLPRGQNEQFF.

The chain recombines TRBV28 with TRBJ2-2; 7 nucleotides line up with TRBD1. Looked up from germline, CDR1 is MDHEN and CDR2 is SYDVKM. Losses at the gene ends were 5 bases for V and 0 bases for J; bases not matched to a gene: 12. CDR3 length equals 18 residues. The CDR3 loop reads CASSPSKIGQANTGELFF. CDR3 bases: TGTGCCAGCAGTCCCTCTAAGATTGGACAGGCGAACACCGGGGAGCTGTTTTTT.

This chain uses TRBV28 with TRBJ1-1, with 8 bases aligning to TRBD1. There are 15 residues in the CDR3. The germline gives CDR1 MDHEN, CDR2 SYDVKM. Trimming at V came to 8 bases and at J to 3 bases, leaving 11 bases not matched to a gene. CDR3 nucleotides: TGTGCCAGCGGCGGACAGGGAAATGAGGACACTGAAGCTTTCTTT. Protein product: CASGGQGNEDTEAFF.

V is TRBV10-3 and J is TRBJ2-1; a possible D gene is TRBD1 (5 bases). Trimming stripped 4 bases from V and 6 bases from J, with 7 bases between. Germline V CDR1 and CDR2: ENHRY, SYGVKD. The CDR3 length is 12 residues. The DNA for the CDR3 is TGTGCCATCAGTGGGGGCGGCAATGAGCAGTTCTTC. Protein: CAISGGGNEQFF.

A single count supports this clone. The chain combines TRBV10-3 with TRBJ2-2; 9 bases match TRBD2. CDR1 is ENHRY and CDR2 is SYGVKD in the germline V gene. The CDR3 totals 19 residues. The trim removed 7 bases at V and 3 bases at J, leaving 18 bases unmatched. CDR3 in amino acids: CAIKSSGSAGGADTGELFF. DNA of the CDR3: TGTGCCATCAAATCGTCGGGATCAGCGGGAGGCGCGGACACCGGGGAGCTGTTTTTT.

The gene calls are TRBV10-1 and TRBJ1-1; TRBD1 agrees at 7 bases. CDR3 length equals 15 residues. The V and J ends lost 6 bases and 1 base, in that order; junction bases with no gene match: 8. From germline, CDR1 is WNHNN and CDR2 SYGVQD (reference sequence). The CDR3 DNA is TGCGCCAGCAGGAATTTGACAGGGTCGAACACTGAAGCTTTCTTT. Protein sequence: CASRNLTGSNTEAFF.

This clone came up a few times. V and J are TRBV19 and TRBJ1-4; D not resolved. This CDR3 comprises 12 residues. CDR1 is LNHDA, CDR2 SQIVND, per germline (reference sequence). Deletions cut 7 bases from V and 5 bases from J, with 8 bases between. CDR3 nucleotides: TGTGCCAGTAAACGGGTAAATGAAAAACTGTTTTTT. Its protein is CASKRVNEKLFF. The variable domain in full, completed from reference TRBV19 and TRBJ1-4, reads DGGITQSPKYLFRKEGQNVTLSCEQNLNHDAMYWYRQDPGQGLRLIYYSQIVNDFQKGDIAEGYSVSREKKESFPLTVTSAQKNPTAFYLCASKRVNEKLFFGSGTQLSVL.

The gene calls are TRBV5-4 and TRBJ1-3; possibly TRBD1 for D (5 bases). V gave up 0 bases and J gave up 0 bases, with 7 bases separating them. CDR1 SGHNT and CDR2 YYREEE come from the germline V gene (reference sequence). The CDR3 spans 15 residues. CDR3 protein: CASSLDGTSGNTIYF. The CDR3 nucleotides are TGTGCCAGCAGCTTGGACGGGACCTCTGGAAACACCATATATTTT.

The CDR3 DNA sequence: TGTGCCAGTAGTATCCAGGGGAAGGCGCCCCAGCATTTT. Amino acid sequence: CASSIQGKAPQHF. This chain uses TRBV19 with TRBJ1-5; a weak D match, TRBD1 (6 bases). This CDR3 has 13 amino acids. Germline loops: CDR1 LNHDA, CDR2 SQIVND (reference sequence). The germline V and J ends were trimmed by 3 bases and 9 bases, with 12 bases remaining between them.

The rearrangement joins TRBV6-5 to TRBJ1-4; perhaps TRBD1 as D (5 bases). The CDR3 is 13 amino acids. Germline V gene lookup returns CDR1 MNHEY and CDR2 SVGAGI. Between the trimmed V and J ends, which lost 6 bases and 2 bases, there was a span of 7 bases. CDR3 amino acids: CASSWDTNEKLFF. Here the CDR3 DNA reads TGTGCCAGCAGCTGGGACACTAATGAAAAACTGTTTTTT.

The count of this clone is one. V gene TRBV10-1 combines with J gene TRBJ2-1, with 10 nucleotides matching TRBD1. With 3 bases clipped from V and 5 bases from J, the junction kept 4 bases outside the gene matches. The germline gives CDR1 WNHNN, CDR2 SYGVQD (reference sequence). The CDR3 sequence is 15 residues long. CDR3 region: CASSDLGTGDNEQFF. In DNA, the CDR3 is TGCGCCAGCAGTGATTTGGGGACAGGGGACAATGAGCAGTTCTTC.

The chain employs TRBV7-3 and TRBJ2-3; D is perhaps TRBD1 (6 bases). Trimming took off 3 bases at V and 3 bases at J, with 10 bases between the two ends. Looked up from germline, CDR1 is SGHTA and CDR2 is FQGTGA. The CDR3 contains 14 residues. CDR3 nucleotide sequence: TGTGCCAGCAGCTTGACAGGCCCAACAGATACGCAGTATTTT. This translates into CASSLTGPTDTQYF.

The chain joins TRBV28 to TRBJ1-3, with D perhaps matching TRBD1 (5 bases). CDR1 and CDR2 (germline): MDHEN, SYDVKM. CDR3 length: 16 residues. V lost 5 bases and J 5 bases, leaving 19 bases between the germline ends. The CDR3 is CASSRVMAGMRNTIYF. The CDR3 DNA reads as TGTGCCAGCAGTCGGGTCATGGCAGGGATGAGAAACACCATATATTTT.

The chain employs TRBV27 and TRBJ2-2; D gene unclear. CDR1 and CDR2 (germline): MNHEY, SMNVEV (reference sequence). The CDR3 spans 16 residues. Trimming pared 6 bases from V and 0 bases from J, leaving 14 bases between. The CDR3 spells CASRITMGSNTGELFF. The CDR3 DNA is TGTGCCAGCAGGATTACCATGGGGTCGAACACCGGGGAGCTGTTTTTT.